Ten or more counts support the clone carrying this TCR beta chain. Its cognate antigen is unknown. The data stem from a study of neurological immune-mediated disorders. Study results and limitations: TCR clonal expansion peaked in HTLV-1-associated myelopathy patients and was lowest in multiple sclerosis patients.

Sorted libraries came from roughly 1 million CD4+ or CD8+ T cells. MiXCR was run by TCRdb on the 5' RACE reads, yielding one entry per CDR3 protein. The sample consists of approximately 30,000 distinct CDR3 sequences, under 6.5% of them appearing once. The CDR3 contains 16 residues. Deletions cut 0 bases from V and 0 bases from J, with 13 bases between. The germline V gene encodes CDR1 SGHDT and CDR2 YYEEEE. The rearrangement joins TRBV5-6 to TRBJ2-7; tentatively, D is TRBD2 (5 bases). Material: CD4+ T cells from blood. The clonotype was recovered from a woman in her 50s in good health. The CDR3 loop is CASSLDGLSTSYEQYF. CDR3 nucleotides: TGTGCCAGCAGCTTGGACGGACTTTCTACCTCCTACGAGCAGTACTTC.